The 5 T cell receptor beta chains below were found in one sample sequenced in a study of T cell responses to AZD1222 COVID-19 vaccine. Profiling relied on immunoSEQ multiplex PCR, and the TCRdb table lists in-frame clones only, not all of them. The sample has some 120,000 clones; 87% are singletons. Sequenced here: peripheral blood, sampled on day 0 of AZD1222 vaccination. Receptors were obtained from an adult in good health.

This clone has just one count. The J gene is TRBJ2-5, the V gene TRBV2; D is tentatively TRBD1 or TRBD2 (6 bases each). The germline V gene encodes CDR1 SNHLY and CDR2 FYNNEI. The CDR3 is made up of 13 amino acids. Trimming removed 5 bases at V and 4 bases at J, with 11 bases between. CDR3 DNA: TGTGCCAGCAGTCCGGAGGGGGGAGAGACCCAGTACTTC. Translated, it gives CASSPEGGETQYF.

The chain employs TRBV20-1 and TRBJ1-1; possible D gene TRBD1, 5 bases. Germline loops: CDR1 DFQATT, CDR2 SNEGSKA (reference sequence). This CDR3 has 11 residues. The V end lost 0 bases, the J end lost 9 bases, and 8 bases lay between the germline ends. Written as DNA, the CDR3 is TGCAGTGCTAGAGACAGGGTGAAAGCTTTCTTT. Amino acid sequence: CSARDRVKAFF.

The J gene is TRBJ1-6, the V gene TRBV9; 10 bases map to TRBD1. V lost 3 bases and J lost 10; bases outside the gene matches: 10. Germline-derived CDR1 and CDR2 are SGDLS and YYNGEE. The CDR3 is 16 amino acids. The CDR3 DNA reads as TGTGCCAGCAGCGCTCCCACCGGGACAGGGGCCTCACCCCTCCACTTT. This translates into CASSAPTGTGASPLHF.

The chain is built from TRBV5-1 and TRBJ1-2; D gene unclear. This CDR3 has 13 amino acids. V was clipped by 0 bases and J by 2 bases, with 5 bases between them. Germline V CDR1 and CDR2: SGHRS, YFSETQ. DNA for the CDR3: TGCGCCAGCAGCTTGGAGCGGAACTATGGCTACACCTTC. It encodes CASSLERNYGYTF. Based on the CDR3 plus reference TRBV5-1 and TRBJ1-2, the full variable domain is KAGVTQTPRYLIKTRGQQVTLSCSPISGHRSVSWYQQTPGQGLQFLFEYFSETQRNKGNFPGRFSGRQFSNSRSEMNVSTLELGDSALYLCASSLERNYGYTFGSGTRLTVV.

V is TRBV19 and J is TRBJ2-1; TRBD1 matches 9 bases. V shed 7 bases, J shed 7 bases, and the junction held 11 bases outside the gene matches. Germline CDR1 and CDR2: LNHDA and SQIVND (reference sequence). The CDR3 has 15 residues. CDR3 residues: CASTSRDRVLNEQFF. The CDR3 region has the DNA TGTGCCAGTACCAGCCGGGACAGGGTGCTAAATGAGCAGTTCTTC.